Below are 18 T cell receptor beta chains sequenced from a single sample in a study of T cells after posttransplantation cyclophosphamide. Some clones are missing from TCRdb's copy, which holds only in-frame ones; the method was immunoSEQ multiplex PCR. The top ten clones hold about 15% of a sample with around 2,600 clones, 62% of them seen once. Cyclophosphamide on days +3 and +4 followed busulfan-fludarabine conditioning and a marrow graft. The sample here was PBMCs, taken 30 days after allogeneic stem cell transplant with posttransplant cyclophosphamide. These TCRs come from a male patient aged 55 to 69 who received an allogeneic stem cell transplant from a related donor and was CMV-positive. Some of these T cells may belong to the graft donor.

This chain's CDR3 is CASSYTGQTYGYTF. Here the CDR3 DNA reads TGTGCCAGCAGTTACACGGGACAGACTTATGGCTACACCTTC. The V call is TRBV6-6, the J call TRBJ1-2; TRBD1 agrees at 7 bases. Per germline, CDR1 MNHNY and CDR2 SVGAGI (reference sequence). CDR3 length: 14 amino acids. V was clipped by 2 bases and J by 5 bases; unmatched bases: 5.

The chain couples TRBV19 to TRBJ2-3; the D is unclear. The CDR3 covers 12 residues. The V gene's germline CDR1 is LNHDA and CDR2 SQIVND (reference sequence). V was clipped by 5 bases and J by 4 bases, with 7 bases between them. The chain's CDR3 is CASSWSADTQYF. The CDR3 coding sequence is TGTGCCAGTAGTTGGAGCGCAGATACGCAGTATTTT.

The rearrangement links TRBV11-3 to TRBJ2-1, with D maybe TRBD2 (6 bases). This CDR3 contains 14 residues. The ends were cut back, 5 bases at V and 4 bases at J, with 12 bases in the middle. Germline assignment: CDR1 SGHNT and CDR2 YENEEA. Here the CDR3 DNA reads TGTGCCAGCAGCGCCTTTAGCGGATACAATGAGCAGTTCTTC. This translates into CASSAFSGYNEQFF.

This clone was counted between two and nine times. V gene TRBV4-2 combines with J gene TRBJ1-1, with D possibly matching TRBD1 (5 bases). Germline-derived CDR1 and CDR2 are LGHNA and YNFKEQ. V lost 0 bases and J lost 7, with 15 bases in between. There are 15 residues in the CDR3. CDR3 nucleotides: TGTGCCAGCAGCCAAGAGAGCCAGGGCGGCTTTGAAGCTTTCTTT. It translates to CASSQESQGGFEAFF.

This clone was detected a few times. V is TRBV11-3 and J is TRBJ2-7, with TRBD1 identical over 7 bases. This CDR3 is built from 17 residues. V lost 1 base to trimming and J lost 3 bases; unmatched junction nucleotides: 12. Germline assignment: CDR1 SGHNT and CDR2 YENEEA. The CDR3, as DNA: TGTGCCAGCAGCTTAGTATCTTACAGGGGAACTAACTACGAGCAGTACTTC. Its protein is CASSLVSYRGTNYEQYF.

The chain links TRBV7-9 to TRBJ2-3; 7 bases are a match to TRBD1. V was clipped by 5 bases and J by 7 bases; unmatched bases: 12. The CDR3 is 15 residues long. CDR1 is SEHNR and CDR2 is FQNEAQ in the germline V gene (reference sequence). CDR3 coding DNA: TGTGCCAGCAGCCTTCCCCGAAGACAGGGAAATACGCAGTATTTT. This translates into CASSLPRRQGNTQYF.

A remark on this clone: The junction departs from the called germline gene at one end, perhaps through a read error. This sample includes further DNA sequences coding for the same CDR3. The chain is built from TRBV7-2 and TRBJ2-7, with D perhaps TRBD1 (6 bases). This CDR3 contains 17 residues. The germline gives CDR1 SGHTA, CDR2 FQGNSA. The CDR3 nucleotides read TGTGCCAGCAGCCGCCCCCGTCAGGGGACGTCTACCTATGAGCAGTACTTC. Translation gives CASSRPRQGTSTYEQYF.

A few counts support this clone. The genes are TRBV7-9 and TRBJ2-3; tentatively, D is TRBD2 (6 bases). Germline loops: CDR1 SEHNR, CDR2 FQNEAQ (reference sequence). The CDR3 totals 14 residues. The V end was cut by 3 bases, the J end by 1 base, with 8 bases between. As DNA, the CDR3 is TGTGCCAGCAGCTTTGGCGGGGGCACAGATACGCAGTATTTT. As protein: CASSFGGGTDTQYF.

This clone is a singleton in its sample. This chain links TRBV27 with TRBJ2-5; 9 nucleotides align to TRBD1. The DNA end lines up better with TRBJ2-7; the J call may be wrong. The CDR3 sequence is 14 residues long. Germline V gene sequence: CDR1 MNHEY, CDR2 SMNVEV (reference sequence). CDR3 bases: TGTGCCAGCAGTCCCTGGGACAGGGAGTCCGAGCAGTACTTC. It is translated as CASSPWDRESEQYF.

J is TRBJ2-3 and V is TRBV7-3, with 11 bases lining up with TRBD2. Trimming at V came to 5 bases and at J to 8 bases, leaving 6 bases not matched to a gene. The germline V gene has CDR1 SGHTA and CDR2 FQGTGA. The CDR3 is 14 residues long. CDR3 in DNA: TGTGCCAGCAGCCGTAGCGGGGGGGCGGCTACGCAGTATTTT. Its protein is CASSRSGGAATQYF.

The rearrangement uses TRBV5-4 and TRBJ1-4, with D tentatively TRBD1 (5 bases). V lost 2 bases, J lost 8 bases, and 22 bases lay in between. Germline lookup yields CDR1 SGHNT and CDR2 YYREEE (reference sequence). CDR3 length equals 17 residues. CDR3 nucleotides: TGTGCCAGCAGCTTTGGCGTTCAGGGAGGACGGAGCGAAAAACTGTTTTTT. As protein: CASSFGVQGGRSEKLFF.

The J gene is TRBJ1-3, the V gene TRBV5-1, with D possibly matching TRBD1 (6 bases). Trimming took off 2 bases at V and 3 bases at J, with 9 bases between the two ends. The germline V gene has CDR1 SGHRS and CDR2 YFSETQ. The CDR3 runs to 14 residues. The CDR3 protein is CASSLQGFGNTIYF. The CDR3 bases are TGCGCCAGCAGCTTACAGGGTTTTGGAAACACCATATATTTT.

The rearrangement links TRBV1 to TRBJ2-5; the table's TRBD1 call for D was not verified on the DNA. TRBV1 is a pseudogene locus. The CDR3 is 17 amino acids. The chain's CDR3 is CTSSQEWGTGGRETQYF. CDR3 coding DNA: TGCACCAGCAGCCAAGAGTGGGGGACAGGGGGCAGAGAGACCCAGTACTTC.

The genes are TRBV4-3 and TRBJ1-1, with D uncertain. The CDR3 is made up of 15 amino acids. The ends were cut back, 0 bases at V and 3 bases at J, with 11 bases in the middle. Germline loops: CDR1 LGHNA, CDR2 YSLEER. The CDR3 here is CASSQDILGDTEAFF. DNA for the CDR3: TGCGCCAGCAGCCAAGATATATTGGGAGACACTGAAGCTTTCTTT.

This clone was picked up a small number of times. The chain employs TRBV10-3 and TRBJ1-3; no clear D. With 0 bases removed from V and 5 bases from J, the gap between germline ends came to 8 bases. The CDR3 length is 14 residues. The germline gives CDR1 ENHRY, CDR2 SYGVKD. The CDR3 region is CAISESVGRNTIYF. The CDR3 DNA is TGTGCCATCAGTGAGTCGGTCGGGAGAAACACCATATATTTT.

This sequence joins TRBV11-2 and TRBJ2-5; 8 nucleotides line up with TRBD2. In germline, CDR1 is SGHAT, CDR2 FQNNGV. V lost 5 bases to trimming and J lost 5 bases; unmatched junction nucleotides: 7. This CDR3 comprises 14 residues. CDR3 protein: CASSPSGREETQYF. CDR3 in DNA: TGTGCCAGCAGCCCGAGCGGGAGAGAGGAGACCCAGTACTTC.

The CDR3 coding sequence is TGCGCCAGCAGCTCGATTGGGACTAGCGGGGGCCAAGAGACCCAGTACTTC. Its translation: CASSSIGTSGGQETQYF. This chain uses TRBV5-1 with TRBJ2-5; 14 nucleotides agree with TRBD2. V trimming: 3 bases; J trimming: 1 base; junction bases outside the gene matches: 5. This CDR3 has 17 amino acids. Germline loops: CDR1 SGHRS, CDR2 YFSETQ.

The chain has TRBV4-1 and TRBJ1-4; D is ambiguous. The germline V gene encodes CDR1 MGHRA and CDR2 YSYEKL. The CDR3 is 15 residues long. Trimming removed 4 bases at V and 2 bases at J, with 11 bases between. The CDR3 spells CASSPSEGTNEKLFF. CDR3 DNA: TGCGCCAGCAGCCCATCTGAGGGCACTAATGAAAAACTGTTTTTT.